This T cell receptor beta chain was retrieved from a study of OX40 agonist ivuxolimab in advanced cancers. Study-wide context: Treatment of patients was with ivuxolimab, an agonistic anti-OX40 (CD134) antibody. Patients were under 90% male with ages roughly 20 to 90, mean about 65.

TCRdb keeps only in-frame clones here, not all; method: immunoSEQ multiplex PCR. The sample comprises approximately 66,000 clones, about 85% of which are singletons, and approximately 0.81% rests with the top ten. Peripheral blood came from all dose cohorts at three timepoints. Overall study findings and caveats: CD4+ and CD8+ blood T cells expanded clonally by week 6 at 0.1 to 3.0 mg/kg.

Germline CDR1 SGHTA, CDR2 FQGNSA. Trimming left V 1 base short and J 1 base short, with 8 bases between. The CDR3 runs 15 residues. Regarding this clone: Antigen unknown.

This sample comprised CD4+ or CD8+ T cells sorted from blood, obtained in a trial of the OX40 agonist ivuxolimab. The V gene is TRBV7-2, the J gene TRBJ1-5; unclear D gene. This clonotype was obtained from an adult with an advanced solid tumor such as melanoma, head and neck, liver or kidney cancer. The CDR3 bases are TGTGCCAGCAGCTTAGGGGGTAAGAGCAATCAGCCCCAGCATTTT. Protein sequence: CASSLGGKSNQPQHF.